A single sample gave rise to the 5 T cell receptor beta chains below, sequenced in a study of blood T cell repertoires in COVID-19. This table comes from immunoSEQ multiplex PCR, and its TCRdb copy is limited to in-frame clones, with some not included. Of approximately 140,000 clones listed, about nine tenths are singletons. The sequencing input was peripheral blood. Every receptor here comes from a human donor in a cohort sampled during active COVID-19.

The chain recombines TRBV7-8 with TRBJ2-3; 10 bases fit TRBD2. The V and J ends lost 4 bases and 6 bases, in that order; junction bases with no gene match: 4. This CDR3 is built from 14 residues. CDR1 and CDR2 (germline): SGHVS, FQNEAQ. CDR3 nucleotides: TGTGCCAGCAGCTCGCGGACTAGCGGCGATACGCAGTATTTT. Translated, it gives CASSSRTSGDTQYF.

This clone was counted ten times or more. V usage is TRBV4-2 and J usage is TRBJ2-7; TRBD2 agrees at 9 bases. The germline gives CDR1 LGHNA, CDR2 YNFKEQ. This CDR3 region has 16 residues. After removal of 0 bases from V and 3 bases from J, the junction contained 6 bases not matched to a gene. CDR3 loop: CASSQDGPSGNYEQYF. CDR3 nucleotides: TGTGCCAGCAGCCAAGATGGGCCTAGCGGGAACTACGAGCAGTACTTC.

The chain joins TRBV21-1 to TRBJ2-3; the DNA was not compared with TRBD1, the D call given in the table. TRBV21-1 is reported as a pseudogene. There are 16 residues in the CDR3. The CDR3 protein is CASSKARTGGEDTQYF. The CDR3 DNA reads TGTGCCAGCAGCAAAGCGCGGACAGGGGGCGAAGATACGCAGTATTTT.

This chain links TRBV10-3 with TRBJ2-1; TRBD2 matches 9 bases. CDR1 ENHRY and CDR2 SYGVKD come from the germline V gene. The CDR3 is 13 residues long. The junction had 1 base not matched to a gene; V was cut back by 6 bases and J by 4 bases. CDR3 DNA: TGTGCCATCAGGACTAGCGGTTACAATGAGCAGTTCTTC. Translated, it gives CAIRTSGYNEQFF.

The DNA for the CDR3 is TGTGCCAGCAGTGCCGTCACATCGGGGACCCAGTACTTC. Translated, it gives CASSAVTSGTQYF. The chain uses TRBV6-2 or TRBV6-3 and TRBJ2-5, with D hard to call. The germline V gene encodes CDR1 MNHEY and CDR2 SVGEGT. The CDR3 covers 13 residues. V was clipped by 5 bases and J by 7 bases, with 14 bases between them.